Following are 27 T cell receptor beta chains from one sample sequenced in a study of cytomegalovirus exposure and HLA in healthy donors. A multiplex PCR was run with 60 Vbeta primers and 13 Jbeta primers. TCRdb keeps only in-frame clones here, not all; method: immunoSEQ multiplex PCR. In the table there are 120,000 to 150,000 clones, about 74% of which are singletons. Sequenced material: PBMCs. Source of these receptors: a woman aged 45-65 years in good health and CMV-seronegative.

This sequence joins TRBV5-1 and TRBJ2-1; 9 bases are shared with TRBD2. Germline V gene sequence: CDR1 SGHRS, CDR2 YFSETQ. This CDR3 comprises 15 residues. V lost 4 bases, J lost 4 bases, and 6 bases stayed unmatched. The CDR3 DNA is TGCGCCAGCAGCCCATTTAGCGGGGGTTACAATGAGCAGTTCTTC. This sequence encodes CASSPFSGGYNEQFF.

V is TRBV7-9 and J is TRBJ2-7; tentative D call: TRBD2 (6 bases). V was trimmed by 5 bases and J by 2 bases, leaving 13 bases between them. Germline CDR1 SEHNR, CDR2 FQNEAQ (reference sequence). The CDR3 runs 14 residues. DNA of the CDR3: TGTGCCAGCAGCCGAGTGGCGGGGACCTACGAGCAGTACTTC. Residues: CASSRVAGTYEQYF.

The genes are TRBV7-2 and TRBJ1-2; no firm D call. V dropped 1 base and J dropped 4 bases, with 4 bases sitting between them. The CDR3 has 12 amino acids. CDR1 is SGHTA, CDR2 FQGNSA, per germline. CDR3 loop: CASSLGSYGYTF. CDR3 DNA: TGTGCCAGCAGCTTAGGCAGCTATGGCTACACCTTC. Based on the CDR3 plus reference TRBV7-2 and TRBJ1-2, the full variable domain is GAGVSQSPSNKVTEKGKDVELRCDPISGHTALYWYRQSLGQGLEFLIYFQGNSAPDKSGLPSDRFSAERTGGSVSTLTIQRTQQEDSAVYLCASSLGSYGYTFGSGTRLTVV.

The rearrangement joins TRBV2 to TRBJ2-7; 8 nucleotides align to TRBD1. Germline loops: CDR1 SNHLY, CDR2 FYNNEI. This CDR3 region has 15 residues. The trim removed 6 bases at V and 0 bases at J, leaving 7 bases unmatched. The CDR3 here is CASRLQGVGSYEQYF. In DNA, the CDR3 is TGTGCCAGCAGGCTACAGGGGGTAGGCTCCTACGAGCAGTACTTC.

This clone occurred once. CDR3 loop: CASSVDRTDTQYF. For the CDR3, the DNA is TGTGCCAGCAGCGTAGACAGAACAGATACGCAGTATTTT. This chain links TRBV9 with TRBJ2-3; D not certain. CDR1 and CDR2 from the germline V gene are SGDLS and YYNGEE. Trimming took 0 bases from V and 3 from J, leaving 5 bases between them. The CDR3 has 13 residues.

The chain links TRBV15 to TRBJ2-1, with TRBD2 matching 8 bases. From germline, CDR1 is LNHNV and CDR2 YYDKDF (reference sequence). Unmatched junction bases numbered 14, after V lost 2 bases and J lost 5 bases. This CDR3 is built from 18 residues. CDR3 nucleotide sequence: TGTGCCACCAGCAGACCCGGGGAAATACGGGGGGGCAACAATGAGCAGTTCTTC. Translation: CATSRPGEIRGGNNEQFF.

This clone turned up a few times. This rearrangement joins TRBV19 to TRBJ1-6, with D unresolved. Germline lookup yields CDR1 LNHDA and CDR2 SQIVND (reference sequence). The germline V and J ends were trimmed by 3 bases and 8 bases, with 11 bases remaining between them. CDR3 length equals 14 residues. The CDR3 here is CASSILDQDSPLHF. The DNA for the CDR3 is TGTGCCAGTAGTATCTTAGACCAGGATTCACCCCTCCACTTT.

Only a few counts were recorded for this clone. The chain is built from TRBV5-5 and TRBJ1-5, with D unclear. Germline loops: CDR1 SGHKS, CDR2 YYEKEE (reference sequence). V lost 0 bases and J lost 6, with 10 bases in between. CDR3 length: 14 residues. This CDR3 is CASSLALAGQPQHF. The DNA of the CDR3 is TGTGCCAGCAGCTTGGCCTTGGCGGGTCAGCCCCAGCATTTT.

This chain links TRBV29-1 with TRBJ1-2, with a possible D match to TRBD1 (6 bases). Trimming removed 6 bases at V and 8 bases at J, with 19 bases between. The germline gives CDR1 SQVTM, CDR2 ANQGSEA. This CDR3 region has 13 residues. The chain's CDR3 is CSVGEQGNWGYTF. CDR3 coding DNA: TGCAGCGTGGGCGAACAGGGAAATTGGGGCTACACCTTC.

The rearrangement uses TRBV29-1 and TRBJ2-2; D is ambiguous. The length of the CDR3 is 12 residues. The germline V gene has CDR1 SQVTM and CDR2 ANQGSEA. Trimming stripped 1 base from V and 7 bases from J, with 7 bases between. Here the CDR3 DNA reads TGCAGCGTTGAAGGGTGGAGCGGGGAGCTGTTTTTT. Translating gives CSVEGWSGELFF.

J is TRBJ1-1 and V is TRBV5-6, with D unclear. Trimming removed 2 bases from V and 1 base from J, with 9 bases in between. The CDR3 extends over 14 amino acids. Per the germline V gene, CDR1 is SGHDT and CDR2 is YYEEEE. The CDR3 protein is CASSFLTRNTEAFF. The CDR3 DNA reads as TGTGCCAGCAGCTTCCTTACACGGAACACTGAAGCTTTCTTT.

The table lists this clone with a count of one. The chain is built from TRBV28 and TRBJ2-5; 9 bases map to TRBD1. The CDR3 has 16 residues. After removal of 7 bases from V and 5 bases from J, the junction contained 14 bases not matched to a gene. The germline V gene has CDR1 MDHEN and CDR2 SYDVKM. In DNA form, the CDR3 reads TGTGCCAGCACCCCAGGAGGGAACAGGGGGCACGAGACCCAGTACTTC. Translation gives CASTPGGNRGHETQYF.

The CDR3 sequence is CASSPWTGATDTQYF. Here the CDR3 DNA reads TGTGCCAGCAGTCCCTGGACAGGGGCCACAGATACGCAGTATTTT. This chain connects TRBV28 to TRBJ2-3, with TRBD1 matching 9 bases. The CDR3 is 15 amino acids. V trimming: 5 bases; J trimming: 2 bases; junction bases outside the gene matches: 5. The germline V gene has CDR1 MDHEN and CDR2 SYDVKM.

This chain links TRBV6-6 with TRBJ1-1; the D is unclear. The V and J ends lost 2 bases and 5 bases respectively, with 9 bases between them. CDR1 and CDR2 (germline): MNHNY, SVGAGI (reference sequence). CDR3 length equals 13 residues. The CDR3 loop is CASSYVAETEAFF. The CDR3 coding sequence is TGTGCCAGCAGTTACGTTGCGGAGACTGAAGCTTTCTTT.

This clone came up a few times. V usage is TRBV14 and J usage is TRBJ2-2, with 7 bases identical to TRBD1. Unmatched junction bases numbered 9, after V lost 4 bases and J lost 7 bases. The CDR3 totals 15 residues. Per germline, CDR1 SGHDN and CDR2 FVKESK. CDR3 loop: CASSLRRGGGGELFF. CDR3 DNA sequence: TGTGCCAGCAGCCTCCGAAGAGGGGGCGGCGGGGAGCTGTTTTTT.

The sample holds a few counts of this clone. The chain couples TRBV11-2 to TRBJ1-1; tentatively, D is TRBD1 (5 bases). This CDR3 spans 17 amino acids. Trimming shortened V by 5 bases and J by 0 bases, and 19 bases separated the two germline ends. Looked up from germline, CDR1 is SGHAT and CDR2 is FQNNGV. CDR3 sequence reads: CASSPSVSGIMNTEAFF. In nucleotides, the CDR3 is TGTGCCAGCAGCCCTAGCGTGTCAGGGATCATGAACACTGAAGCTTTCTTT.

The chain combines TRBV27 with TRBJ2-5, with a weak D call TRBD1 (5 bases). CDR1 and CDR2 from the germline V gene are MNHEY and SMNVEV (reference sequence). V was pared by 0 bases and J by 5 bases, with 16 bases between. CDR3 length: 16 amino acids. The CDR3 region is CASSLSIPQGRETQYF. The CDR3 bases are TGTGCCAGCAGTTTATCGATTCCCCAGGGTCGGGAGACCCAGTACTTC.

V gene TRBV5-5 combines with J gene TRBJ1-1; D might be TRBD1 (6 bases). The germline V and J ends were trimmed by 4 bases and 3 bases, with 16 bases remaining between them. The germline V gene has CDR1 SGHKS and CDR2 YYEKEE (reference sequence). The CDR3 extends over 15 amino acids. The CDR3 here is CASSPPQGSYTEAFF. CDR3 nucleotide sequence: TGTGCCAGCAGCCCCCCTCAGGGGTCCTACACTGAAGCTTTCTTT.

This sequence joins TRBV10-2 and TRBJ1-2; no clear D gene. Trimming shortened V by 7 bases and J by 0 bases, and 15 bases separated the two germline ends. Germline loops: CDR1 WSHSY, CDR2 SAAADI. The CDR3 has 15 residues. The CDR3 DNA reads TGCGCCAGCACGCTTGCGACTGAAGCTAACTATGGCTACACCTTC. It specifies CASTLATEANYGYTF.

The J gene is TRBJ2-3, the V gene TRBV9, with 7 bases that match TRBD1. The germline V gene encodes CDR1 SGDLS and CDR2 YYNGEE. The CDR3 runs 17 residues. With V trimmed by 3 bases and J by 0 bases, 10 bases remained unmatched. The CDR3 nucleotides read TGTGCCAGCAGCGCGACAGGGTCTGAAGTGAGCACAGATACGCAGTATTTT. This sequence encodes CASSATGSEVSTDTQYF.

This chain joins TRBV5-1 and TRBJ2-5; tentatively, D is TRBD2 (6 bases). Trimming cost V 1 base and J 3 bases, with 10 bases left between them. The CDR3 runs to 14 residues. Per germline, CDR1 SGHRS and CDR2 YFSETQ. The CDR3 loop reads CASSLWGDEETQYF. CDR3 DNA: TGCGCCAGCAGCTTGTGGGGGGACGAAGAGACCCAGTACTTC.

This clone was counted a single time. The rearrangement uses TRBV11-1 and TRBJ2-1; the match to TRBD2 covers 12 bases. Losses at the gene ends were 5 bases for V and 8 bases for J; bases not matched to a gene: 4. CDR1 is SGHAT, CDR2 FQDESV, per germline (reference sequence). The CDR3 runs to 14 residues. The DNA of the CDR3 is TGTGCCAGCAGCCCTGGGACTAGCGGGTATGAGCAGTTCTTC. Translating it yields CASSPGTSGYEQFF.

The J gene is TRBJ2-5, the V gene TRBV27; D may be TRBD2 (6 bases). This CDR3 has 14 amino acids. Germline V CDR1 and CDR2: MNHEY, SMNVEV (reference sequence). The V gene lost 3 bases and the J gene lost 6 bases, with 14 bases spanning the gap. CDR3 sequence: CASSFEGGVKTQYF. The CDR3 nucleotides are TGTGCCAGCAGTTTTGAGGGAGGAGTGAAGACCCAGTACTTC.

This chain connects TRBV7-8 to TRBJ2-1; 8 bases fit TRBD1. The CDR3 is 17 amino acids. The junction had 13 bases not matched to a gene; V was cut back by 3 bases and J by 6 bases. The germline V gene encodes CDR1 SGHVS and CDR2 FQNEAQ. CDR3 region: CASSFNVDRGHVNEQFF. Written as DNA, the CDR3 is TGTGCCAGCAGCTTTAACGTCGACAGGGGCCATGTCAATGAGCAGTTCTTC.

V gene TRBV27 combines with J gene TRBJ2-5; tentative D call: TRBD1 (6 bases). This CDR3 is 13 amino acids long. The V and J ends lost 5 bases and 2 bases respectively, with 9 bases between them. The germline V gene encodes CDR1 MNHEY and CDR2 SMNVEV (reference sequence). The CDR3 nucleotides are TGTGCCAGCAGTCTCGGACAGCAAGAGACCCAGTACTTC. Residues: CASSLGQQETQYF.

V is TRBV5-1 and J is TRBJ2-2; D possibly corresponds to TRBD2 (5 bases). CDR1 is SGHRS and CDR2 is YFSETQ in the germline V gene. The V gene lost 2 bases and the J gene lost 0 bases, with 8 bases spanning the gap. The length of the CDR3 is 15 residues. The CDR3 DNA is TGCGCCAGCAGCTTAACCGGGACGAACACCGGGGAGCTGTTTTTT. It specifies CASSLTGTNTGELFF.

CDR3 DNA: TGTGCCAGCAGCTTAAGGGGGATGGATGAAAAACTGTTTTTT. Translation gives CASSLRGMDEKLFF. V is TRBV7-6 and J is TRBJ1-4, with D perhaps matching TRBD1 (6 bases). Germline-derived CDR1 and CDR2 are SGHVS and FNYEAQ. The CDR3 extends over 14 amino acids. The V and J ends lost 2 bases and 6 bases respectively, with 10 bases between them.